A selection of T cell receptor beta chains follows, all from one sample in a study of cytomegalovirus exposure and HLA in healthy donors. Using immunoSEQ multiplex PCR, the repertoire was profiled, and TCRdb retains in-frame clones only, with some absent. Of some 100,000 clones listed, around 83% are singletons. Source material: PBMCs. All receptors derive from a woman younger than 30 in good health and CMV-seronegative. The CDR3 runs from the conserved cysteine through the conserved F or W. A D gene is named only where the DNA matches it firmly. Clone size is not always given. Where it is, it says once, few, many or a class for expanded clones.

d_call	v_call	j_call	clone_size	cdr3_aa	cdr3_nt
.	TRBV2	TRBJ1-4	few	CASSVEYGDNEKLFF	TGTGCCAGCAGTGTGGAGTATGGCGATAATGAAAAACTGTTTTTT
.	TRBV6-1	TRBJ1-1	once	CASSLILGLAEAFF	TGTGCCAGCAGTCTAATTCTGGGGCTCGCTGAAGCTTTCTTT
TRBD1	TRBV29-1	TRBJ2-5	.	CSTRGQAGETQYF	TGCAGCACAAGGGGACAGGCGGGAGAGACCCAGTACTTC
TRBD2	TRBV10-2	TRBJ2-7	.	CASSLAGVPYEQHF	TGCGCCAGCAGTTTAGCGGGAGTACCCTACGAGCAGCACTTC
TRBD2	TRBV28	TRBJ2-1	.	CASSLSRRFPREGLNEQFF	TGTGCCAGCAGTTTGTCCCGAAGGTTCCCGCGGGAGGGCCTCAATGAGCAGTTCTTC
.	TRBV29-1	TRBJ1-2	.	CSVAEESTNYGYTF	TGCAGCGTTGCTGAAGAGTCAACTAACTATGGCTACACCTTC
.	TRBV4-1	TRBJ1-5	.	CASSQVGPGAGQGQPQHF	TGCGCCAGCAGCCAAGTGGGACCCGGGGCAGGGCAGGGGCAGCCCCAGCATTTT
.	TRBV5-1	TRBJ1-6	.	CASRSGQGYNSPLHF	TGCGCCAGCAGATCAGGGCAGGGTTATAATTCACCCCTCCACTTT
.	TRBV28	TRBJ2-7	.	CASSLLLATSYEQYF	TGTGCCAGCAGTTTACTCCTAGCTACTTCCTACGAGCAGTACTTC
TRBD2	TRBV2	TRBJ2-1	.	CASRVGTSGYNEQFF	TGTGCCAGCAGGGTAGGGACTAGCGGCTACAATGAGCAGTTCTTC
TRBD1	TRBV28	TRBJ2-3	.	CASSFDRGRDTQYF	TGTGCCAGCAGTTTTGACAGGGGGCGAGATACGCAGTATTTT
TRBD2	TRBV19	TRBJ2-5	.	CASSYQAGGLPQETQYF	TGTGCCAGTTCCTACCAAGCGGGGGGGCTCCCACAAGAGACCCAGTACTTC
.	TRBV6-1	TRBJ1-1	.	CASIGHVTEAFF	TGTGCCAGCATCGGACACGTCACTGAAGCTTTCTTT